What follows are 26 T cell receptor beta chains derived from one specimen sequenced in a study of blood T cell repertoires in COVID-19. Assay: immunoSEQ multiplex PCR; the TCRdb copy retains only in-frame clones and omits some. This table holds a few hundred thousand clones, about 81% found once. Sequences were obtained from PBMCs or T cells enriched from blood (not recorded which). These receptors all stem from a man aged 25-45 years with acute COVID-19.

The rearrangement joins TRBV18 to TRBJ1-1; 7 positions match TRBD1. Trimming took 6 bases from V and 0 from J; bases not matched to a gene: 7. Germline CDR1 KGHSH, CDR2 LQKENI. This CDR3 region has 15 residues. The CDR3 region is CASSERQGLNTEAFF. The CDR3 DNA follows: TGTGCCAGCTCGGAGAGACAGGGCCTGAACACTGAAGCTTTCTTT.

The chain uses TRBV21-1 and TRBJ2-5; the table assigns TRBD1, which was not confirmed against the DNA. TRBV21-1 is a pseudogene segment. The CDR3 has 16 amino acids. The CDR3: CASSKETKGARETQYF. CDR3 in DNA: TGTGCCAGCAGCAAAGAGACCAAGGGGGCGCGGGAGACCCAGTACTTC.

This clone was recorded only once. The chain links TRBV5-1 to TRBJ1-4, with 7 positions matching TRBD1. Germline V gene sequence: CDR1 SGHRS, CDR2 YFSETQ. This CDR3 comprises 15 residues. V lost 4 bases and J lost 8; bases outside the gene matches: 11. CDR3 in amino acids: CASSDRQGSREKLFF. The DNA for the CDR3 is TGCGCCAGCAGCGACAGACAGGGTTCAAGGGAAAAACTGTTTTTT.

This clone was counted once. The chain employs TRBV28 and TRBJ1-2; no reliable D call. This CDR3 has 16 amino acids. Germline V lookup: CDR1 MDHEN, CDR2 SYDVKM. V was shortened by 6 bases and J by 4 bases, with 21 bases between the two germline ends. CDR3 in DNA: TGTGCCAGCAGCCCGCCTCCCGGACGGGGAGCCTATGGCTACACCTTC. Encoded protein: CASSPPPGRGAYGYTF.

This clone was seen a handful of times. This chain joins TRBV6-5 and TRBJ2-2; 7 nucleotides match TRBD1. The ends lost 7 bases at V and 3 bases at J; junction bases unmatched: 8. The V gene's germline CDR1 is MNHEY and CDR2 SVGAGI. The CDR3 runs to 15 residues. In nucleotides, the CDR3 is TGTGCCAGCAAAACGACAGGGCGGGACACCGGGGAGCTGTTTTTT. As protein: CASKTTGRDTGELFF.

The chain employs TRBV24-1 and TRBJ1-6; 11 bases are shared with TRBD1. The CDR3 runs to 16 residues. The germline gives CDR1 KGHDR, CDR2 SFDVKD. Trimming removed 4 bases from V and 6 bases from J; junction bases left unmatched: 4. In DNA, the CDR3 is TGTGCCACCAGTGAAGCCGGGACAGGGGGTAATTCACCCCTCCACTTT. Translation gives CATSEAGTGGNSPLHF.

This rearrangement joins TRBV5-1 to TRBJ1-1; D is perhaps TRBD1 (6 bases). Trimming shortened V by 0 bases and J by 10 bases, and 16 bases separated the two germline ends. The germline CDR1 and CDR2 sequences are SGHRS and YFSETQ. CDR3 length: 14 amino acids. CDR3 nucleotides: TGCGCCAGCAGCTTGGCAGGGGTTCGGGATCCAGCTTTCTTT. It codes for CASSLAGVRDPAFF.

This rearrangement joins TRBV7-8 to TRBJ2-1; 13 bases map to TRBD2. The V gene end was trimmed by 2 bases and the J gene end by 6 bases; junction bases not matched to a gene: 10. The CDR3 is made up of 18 amino acids. The V gene's germline CDR1 is SGHVS and CDR2 FQNEAQ. CDR3 nucleotide sequence: TGTGCCAGCAGCTTACAGGTTGGGGGACTAGCGGGGCTCAATGAGCAGTTCTTC. Amino acid sequence: CASSLQVGGLAGLNEQFF.

The J gene is TRBJ1-2, the V gene TRBV21-1; TRBD1 is the table's D call, not checked against the DNA. TRBV21-1 represents a pseudogene. The CDR3 is made up of 15 amino acids. For the CDR3, the DNA is TGTGCCAGCAGCAAAGCGGGACAGGGAGGCTATGGCTACACCTTC. Amino acid sequence: CASSKAGQGGYGYTF.

The chain links TRBV6-5 to TRBJ2-1; 8 positions match TRBD2. CDR3 length: 14 residues. V was clipped by 6 bases and J by 3 bases; unmatched bases: 4. Per germline, CDR1 MNHEY and CDR2 SVGAGI. CDR3 region: CASRERGNYNEQFF. The CDR3 region has the DNA TGTGCCAGCAGGGAGCGGGGGAACTACAATGAGCAGTTCTTC.

CDR3 bases: TGTGCCATCAGTGAGTTTTCGCAGGGCGGAAACACCATATATTTT. Translation: CAISEFSQGGNTIYF. The chain combines TRBV10-3 with TRBJ1-3; TRBD1 might be the D (5 bases). This CDR3 is built from 15 residues. V was pared by 1 base and J by 4 bases, with 11 bases between. The germline CDR1 and CDR2 sequences are ENHRY and SYGVKD.

The rearrangement links TRBV19 to TRBJ1-5, with 7 bases fitting TRBD1. V dropped 7 bases and J dropped 0; count of bases not matched to a gene: 9. CDR1 is LNHDA, CDR2 SQIVND, per germline (reference sequence). The CDR3 runs to 16 residues. In nucleotides, the CDR3 is TGTGCCAGTAATTGGGGGACAGTTAATAGCAATCAGCCCCAGCATTTT. Its translation: CASNWGTVNSNQPQHF. The variable domain in full, with the rest retrieved from reference TRBV19 and TRBJ1-5, is DGGITQSPKYLFRKEGQNVTLSCEQNLNHDAMYWYRQDPGQGLRLIYYSQIVNDFQKGDIAEGYSVSREKKESFPLTVTSAQKNPTAFYLCASNWGTVNSNQPQHFGDGTRLSIL.

The chain recombines TRBV14 with TRBJ1-4; TRBD1 matches 7 bases. The CDR3 extends over 14 amino acids. The germline gives CDR1 SGHDN, CDR2 FVKESK. Trimming removed 4 bases from V and 3 bases from J; junction bases left unmatched: 2. The CDR3 region has the DNA TGTGCCAGCAGCCTCAGGGGGGCTAATGAAAAACTGTTTTTT. Amino acid sequence: CASSLRGANEKLFF.

The chain employs TRBV10-2 and TRBJ1-3; D uncertain. The CDR3 runs 16 residues. Germline V gene data show CDR1 as WSHSY and CDR2 as SAAADI. The V end lost 4 bases, the J end lost 1 base, and 14 bases lay between the germline ends. The CDR3 reads CASSVVRIVSGNTIYF. CDR3 DNA: TGCGCCAGCAGTGTGGTGAGAATCGTGTCTGGAAACACCATATATTTT.

To note about this clone: The sample holds other DNA sequences that translate to the same CDR3. V gene TRBV27 combines with J gene TRBJ1-5, with a tentative D call TRBD1 (5 bases). Trimming shortened V by 3 bases and J by 4 bases, and 7 bases separated the two germline ends. Germline V gene lookup returns CDR1 MNHEY and CDR2 SMNVEV (reference sequence). The CDR3 has 13 amino acids. The CDR3 DNA sequence: TGTGCCAGCAGTTTTGGGGGGAATCAGCCCCAGCATTTT. Its protein is CASSFGGNQPQHF.

The chain combines TRBV5-6 with TRBJ1-1, with D possibly matching TRBD1 (5 bases). This CDR3 has 15 amino acids. V was trimmed by 7 bases and J by 3 bases, leaving 19 bases between them. The germline CDR1 and CDR2 sequences are SGHDT and YYEEEE. CDR3 DNA sequence: TGTGCCAGCCTTCCCGCAACCGGACAACACACTGAAGCTTTCTTT. As protein: CASLPATGQHTEAFF. Full variable domain (outside the CDR3, taken from reference TRBV5-6 and TRBJ1-1): DAGVTQSPTHLIKTRGQQVTLRCSPKSGHDTVSWYQQALGQGPQFIFQYYEEEERQRGNFPDRFSGHQFPNYSSELNVNALLLGDSALYLCASLPATGQHTEAFFGQGTRLTVV.

This sequence joins TRBV29-1 and TRBJ2-5, with D maybe TRBD2 (6 bases). CDR1 is SQVTM and CDR2 is ANQGSEA in the germline V gene. Trimming stripped 7 bases from V and 5 bases from J, with 14 bases between. The CDR3 runs to 12 residues. DNA of the CDR3: TGCAGCGCTCGGAGGGTTGGGGAGACCCAGTACTTC. This gives the protein CSARRVGETQYF. The full variable domain, completed using reference TRBV29-1 and TRBJ2-5, is SAVISQKPSRDICQRGTSLTIQCQVDSQVTMMFWYRQQPGQSLTLIATANQGSEATYESGFVIDKFPISRPNLTFSTLTVSNMSPEDSSIYLCSARRVGETQYFGPGTRLLVL.

This chain links TRBV12-5 with TRBJ2-5; D may be TRBD1 (5 bases). V was clipped by 6 bases and J by 5 bases, with 16 bases between them. The CDR3 runs to 14 residues. The germline V gene encodes CDR1 LGHNT and CDR2 FRNRAP. CDR3 nucleotide sequence: TGTGCTAGTGGATCTGGGGCCGGAAGGGAGACCCAGTACTTC. This translates into CASGSGAGRETQYF.

This chain joins TRBV10-1 and TRBJ1-2; weak D call: TRBD1 (5 bases). The V gene lost 2 bases and the J gene lost 0 bases, with 16 bases spanning the gap. Germline assignment: CDR1 WNHNN and CDR2 SYGVQD (reference sequence). There are 17 residues in the CDR3. CDR3 residues: CASSEDRMGPPNYGYTF. The CDR3 nucleotides are TGCGCCAGCAGTGAGGATCGAATGGGGCCACCTAACTATGGCTACACCTTC.

V gene TRBV11-2 combines with J gene TRBJ1-5, with D perhaps TRBD1 (6 bases). V was pared by 1 base and J by 7 bases, with 11 bases between. The CDR3 is 14 residues long. CDR1 is SGHAT, CDR2 FQNNGV, per germline. DNA of the CDR3: TGTGCCAGCAGCTTAGTCGGGGGGCCCCAGCCCCAGCATTTT. Protein product: CASSLVGGPQPQHF.

The chain has TRBV11-2 and TRBJ2-6; TRBD1 matches 8 bases. The CDR3 runs to 18 residues. Trimming at V came to 1 base and at J to 0 bases, leaving 5 bases not matched to a gene. Germline-derived CDR1 and CDR2 are SGHAT and FQNNGV. The CDR3 coding sequence is TGTGCCAGCAGCTTAGGCAGGGGGCGCCTCTCTGGGGCCAACGTCCTGACTTTC. Translated, it gives CASSLGRGRLSGANVLTF.

The chain joins TRBV7-9 to TRBJ1-4; D remains ambiguous. V was shortened by 3 bases and J by 6 bases, with 5 bases between the two germline ends. Germline V lookup: CDR1 SEHNR, CDR2 FQNEAQ (reference sequence). This CDR3 spans 12 amino acids. In DNA, the CDR3 is TGTGCCAGCAGCTTTATTTATGAAAAACTGTTTTTT. This codes for CASSFIYEKLFF.

The chain uses TRBV27 and TRBJ1-2; TRBD1 aligns across 11 bases. The V gene's germline CDR1 is MNHEY and CDR2 SMNVEV (reference sequence). After removal of 5 bases from V and 5 bases from J, the junction contained 7 bases not matched to a gene. CDR3 size: 15 residues. The CDR3 coding sequence is TGTGCCAGCAGTCAGCCGGGACAGGGGGGATATGGCTACACCTTC. It specifies CASSQPGQGGYGYTF.

With regard to this clone: Germline and junction disagree at one end, which may indicate a read error. The chain joins TRBV5-1 to TRBJ2-3; a weak D match, TRBD2 (6 bases). Per the germline V gene, CDR1 is SGHRS and CDR2 is YFSETQ. CDR3 length equals 14 residues. CDR3 in DNA: TGTGCCAGCAGCTCGGGGGACCAAATGCCTGCGCAGTATTTT. Translating it yields CASSSGDQMPAQYF.

The J gene is TRBJ1-4, the V gene TRBV5-1; 9 nucleotides align to TRBD1. CDR1 is SGHRS and CDR2 is YFSETQ in the germline V gene. CDR3 size: 16 residues. V shed 4 bases and J 7 bases; nucleotides not matched to a gene: 11. The CDR3 is CASSDSPGTGIEKLFF. In nucleotides, the CDR3 is TGCGCCAGCAGCGATTCCCCCGGGACAGGGATTGAAAAACTGTTTTTT.

The chain has TRBV27 and TRBJ1-2; no clear D. The CDR3 consists of 13 residues. Germline V gene sequence: CDR1 MNHEY, CDR2 SMNVEV (reference sequence). The V end was cut by 3 bases, the J end by 3 bases, with 8 bases between. The CDR3 region is CASSLARDYGYTF. The CDR3 nucleotides read TGTGCCAGCAGTTTGGCTCGGGACTATGGCTACACCTTC.